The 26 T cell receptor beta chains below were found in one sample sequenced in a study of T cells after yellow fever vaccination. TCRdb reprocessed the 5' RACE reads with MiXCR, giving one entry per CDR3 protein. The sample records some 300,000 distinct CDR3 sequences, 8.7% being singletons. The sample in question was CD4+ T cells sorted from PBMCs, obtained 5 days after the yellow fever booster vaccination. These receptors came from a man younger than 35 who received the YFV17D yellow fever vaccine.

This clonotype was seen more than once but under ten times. The CDR3 region is CASSILTGELFF. CDR3 nucleotide sequence: TGTGCCAGCAGCATATTAACCGGGGAGCTGTTTTTT. The rearrangement joins TRBV7-3 to TRBJ2-2; unclear D gene. The CDR3 runs 12 residues. Germline V gene data show CDR1 as SGHTA and CDR2 as FQGTGA. The V end was cut by 5 bases, the J end by 5 bases, with 6 bases between.

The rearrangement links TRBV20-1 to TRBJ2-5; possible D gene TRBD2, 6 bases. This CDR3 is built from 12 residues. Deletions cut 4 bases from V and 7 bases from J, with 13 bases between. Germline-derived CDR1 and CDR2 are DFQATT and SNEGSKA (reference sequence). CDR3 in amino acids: CSAMQPAGTQYF. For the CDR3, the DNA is TGCAGTGCTATGCAGCCAGCGGGGACCCAGTACTTC.

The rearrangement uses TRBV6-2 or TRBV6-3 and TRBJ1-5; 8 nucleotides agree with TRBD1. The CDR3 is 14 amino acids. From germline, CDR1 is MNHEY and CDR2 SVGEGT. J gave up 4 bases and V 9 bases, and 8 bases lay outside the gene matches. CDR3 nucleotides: TGTGCCAGTTTGGACAGGGCGGTGAATCAGCCCCAGCATTTT. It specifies CASLDRAVNQPQHF.

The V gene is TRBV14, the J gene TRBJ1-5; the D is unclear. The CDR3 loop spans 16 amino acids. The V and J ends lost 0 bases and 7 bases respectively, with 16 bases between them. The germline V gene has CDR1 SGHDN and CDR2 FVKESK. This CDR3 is CASSQDAVRSKQPQHF. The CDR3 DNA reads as TGTGCCAGCAGCCAAGATGCGGTGCGGTCGAAACAGCCCCAGCATTTT.

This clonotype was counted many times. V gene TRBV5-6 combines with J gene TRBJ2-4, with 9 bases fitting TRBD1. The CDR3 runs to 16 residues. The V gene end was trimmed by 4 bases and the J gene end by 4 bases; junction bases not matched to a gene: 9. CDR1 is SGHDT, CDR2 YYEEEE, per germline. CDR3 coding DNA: TGTGCCAGCAGCCCAACCCGGGACAGGGCTAAAAACATTCAGTACTTC. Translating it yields CASSPTRDRAKNIQYF.

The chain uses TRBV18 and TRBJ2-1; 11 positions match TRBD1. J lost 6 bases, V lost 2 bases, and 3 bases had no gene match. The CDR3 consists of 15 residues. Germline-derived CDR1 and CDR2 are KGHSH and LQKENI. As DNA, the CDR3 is TGTGCCAGCTCACCAGGGACAGGGGGTTTCAATGAGCAGTTCTTC. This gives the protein CASSPGTGGFNEQFF.

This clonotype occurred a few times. This CDR3 is CASSPLGTGAYGYTF. The CDR3 coding sequence is TGTGCCAGCAGCCCGCTCGGGACAGGGGCGTATGGCTACACCTTC. The chain links TRBV6-5 to TRBJ1-2; 10 nucleotides align to TRBD1. CDR1 and CDR2 (germline): MNHEY, SVGAGI. This CDR3 is 15 amino acids long. Trimming cost V 6 bases and J 5 bases; bases outside gene matches: 9.

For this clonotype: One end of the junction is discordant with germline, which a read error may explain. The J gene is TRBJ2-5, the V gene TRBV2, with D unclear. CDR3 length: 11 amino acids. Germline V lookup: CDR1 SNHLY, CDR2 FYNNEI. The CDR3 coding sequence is TGTGCCAGCGCAGGAGAGGAGAACCAGTACTTC. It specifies CASAGEENQYF.

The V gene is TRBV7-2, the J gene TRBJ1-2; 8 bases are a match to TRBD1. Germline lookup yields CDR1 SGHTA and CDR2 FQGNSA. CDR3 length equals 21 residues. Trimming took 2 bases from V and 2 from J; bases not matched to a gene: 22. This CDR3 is CASSLSGRGLIVREANYGYTF. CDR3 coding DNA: TGTGCCAGCAGCTTATCCGGCAGGGGGCTAATAGTTCGGGAAGCAAACTATGGCTACACCTTC.

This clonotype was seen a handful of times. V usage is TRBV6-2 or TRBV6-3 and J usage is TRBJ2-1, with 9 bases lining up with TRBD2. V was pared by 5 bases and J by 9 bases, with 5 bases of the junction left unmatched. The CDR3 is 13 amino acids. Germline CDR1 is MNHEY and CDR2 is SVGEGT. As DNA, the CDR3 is TGTGCCAGCAGTAGCGGGGGGCCAGGTGAGCAGTTCTTC. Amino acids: CASSSGGPGEQFF.

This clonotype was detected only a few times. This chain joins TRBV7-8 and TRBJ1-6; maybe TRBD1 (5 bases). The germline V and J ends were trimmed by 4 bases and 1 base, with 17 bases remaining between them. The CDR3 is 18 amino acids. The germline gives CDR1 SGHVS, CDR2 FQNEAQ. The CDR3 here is CASSSGRGIWSYNSPLHF. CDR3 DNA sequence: TGTGCCAGCAGCTCCGGACGGGGGATCTGGTCCTATAATTCACCCCTCCACTTT.

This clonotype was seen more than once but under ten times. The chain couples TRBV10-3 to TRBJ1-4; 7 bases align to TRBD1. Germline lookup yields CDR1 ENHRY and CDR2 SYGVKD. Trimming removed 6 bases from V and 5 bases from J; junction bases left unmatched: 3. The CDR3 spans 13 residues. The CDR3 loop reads CAIRGDSNEKLFF. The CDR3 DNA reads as TGTGCCATCAGGGGGGACAGCAATGAAAAACTGTTTTTT.

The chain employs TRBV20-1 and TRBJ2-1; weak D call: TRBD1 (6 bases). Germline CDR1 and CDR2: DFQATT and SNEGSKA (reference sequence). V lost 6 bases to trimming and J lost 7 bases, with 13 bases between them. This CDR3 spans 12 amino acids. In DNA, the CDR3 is TGCAGTGCAGGAACAGGGCTGAATGAGCAGTTCTTC. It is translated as CSAGTGLNEQFF.

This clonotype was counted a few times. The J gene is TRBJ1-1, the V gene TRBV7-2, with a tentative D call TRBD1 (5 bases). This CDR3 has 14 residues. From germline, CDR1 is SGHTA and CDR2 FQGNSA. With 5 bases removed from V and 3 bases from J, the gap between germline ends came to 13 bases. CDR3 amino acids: CASSTQGGDTEAFF. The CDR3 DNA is TGTGCCAGCAGCACTCAGGGTGGGGACACTGAAGCTTTCTTT.

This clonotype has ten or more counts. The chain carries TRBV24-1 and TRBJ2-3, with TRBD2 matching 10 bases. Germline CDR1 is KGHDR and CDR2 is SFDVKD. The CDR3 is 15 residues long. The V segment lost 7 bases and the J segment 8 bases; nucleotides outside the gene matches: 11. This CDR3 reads CATRGTSEDPSTQYF. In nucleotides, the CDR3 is TGTGCCACCAGAGGGACTAGCGAGGATCCGTCTACGCAGTATTTT.

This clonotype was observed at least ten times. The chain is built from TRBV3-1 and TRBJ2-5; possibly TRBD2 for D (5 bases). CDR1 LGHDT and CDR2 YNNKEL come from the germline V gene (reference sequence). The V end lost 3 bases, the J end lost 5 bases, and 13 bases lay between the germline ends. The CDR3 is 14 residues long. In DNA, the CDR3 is TGTGCCAGCAGCCAGCTGAGGGCCACGGAGACCCAGTACTTC. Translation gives CASSQLRATETQYF.

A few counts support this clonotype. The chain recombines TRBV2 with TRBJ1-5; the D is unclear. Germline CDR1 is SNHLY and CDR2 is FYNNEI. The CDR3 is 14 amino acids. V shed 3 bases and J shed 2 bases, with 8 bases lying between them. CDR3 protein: CASSDRTGNQPQHF. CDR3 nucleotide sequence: TGTGCCAGCAGTGACAGGACGGGCAATCAGCCCCAGCATTTT. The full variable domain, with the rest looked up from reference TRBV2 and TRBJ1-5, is EPEVTQTPSHQVTQMGQEVILRCVPISNHLYFYWYRQILGQKVEFLVSFYNNEISEKSEIFDDQFSVERPDGSNFTLKIRSTKLEDSAMYFCASSDRTGNQPQHFGDGTRLSIL.

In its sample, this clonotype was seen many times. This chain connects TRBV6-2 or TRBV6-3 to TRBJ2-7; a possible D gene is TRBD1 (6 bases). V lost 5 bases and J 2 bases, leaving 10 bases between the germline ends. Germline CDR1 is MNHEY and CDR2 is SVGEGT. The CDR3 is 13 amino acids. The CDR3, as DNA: TGTGCCAGCAGTGCCCAGGGGACCTACGAGCAGTACGTC. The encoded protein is CASSAQGTYEQYV.

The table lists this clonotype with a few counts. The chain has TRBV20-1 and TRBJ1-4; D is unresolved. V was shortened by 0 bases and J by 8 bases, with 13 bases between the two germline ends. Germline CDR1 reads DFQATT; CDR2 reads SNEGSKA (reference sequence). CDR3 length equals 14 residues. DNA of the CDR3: TGCAGTGCTAGAGAGGCCTCACGAAGGGAAAAACTGTTTTTT. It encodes CSAREASRREKLFF.

CDR3 region: CASSPGTSVRGEQFF. As DNA, the CDR3 is TGTGCCAGCAGCCCCGGGACTAGCGTTCGGGGGGAGCAGTTCTTC. The chain uses TRBV7-3 and TRBJ2-1, with 10 bases fitting TRBD2. The CDR3 spans 15 residues. From germline, CDR1 is SGHTA and CDR2 FQGTGA. V lost 5 bases, J lost 10 bases, and 11 bases stayed unmatched.

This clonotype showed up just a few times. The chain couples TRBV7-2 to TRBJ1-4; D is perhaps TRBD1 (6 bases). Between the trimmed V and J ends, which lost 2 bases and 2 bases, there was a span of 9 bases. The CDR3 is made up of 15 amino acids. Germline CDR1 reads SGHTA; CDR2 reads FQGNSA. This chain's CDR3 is CASSLWGLTNEKLFF. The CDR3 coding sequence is TGTGCCAGCAGCTTATGGGGGCTTACTAATGAAAAACTGTTTTTT.

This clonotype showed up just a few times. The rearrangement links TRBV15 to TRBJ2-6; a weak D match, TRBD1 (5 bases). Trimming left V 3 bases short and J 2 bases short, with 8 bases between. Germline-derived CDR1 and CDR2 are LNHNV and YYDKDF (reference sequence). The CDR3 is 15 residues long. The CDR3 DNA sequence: TGTGCCACCAGCAGCGACAGTACTGGGGCCAACGTCCTGACTTTC. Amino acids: CATSSDSTGANVLTF.

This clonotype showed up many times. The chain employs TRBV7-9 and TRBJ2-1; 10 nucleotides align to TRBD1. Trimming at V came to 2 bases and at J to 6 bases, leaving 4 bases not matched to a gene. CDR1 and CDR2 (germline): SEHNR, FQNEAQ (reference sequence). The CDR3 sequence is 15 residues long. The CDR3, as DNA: TGTGCCAGCAGCTTAAGGACAGGGGGGATCAATGAGCAGTTCTTC. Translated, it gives CASSLRTGGINEQFF.

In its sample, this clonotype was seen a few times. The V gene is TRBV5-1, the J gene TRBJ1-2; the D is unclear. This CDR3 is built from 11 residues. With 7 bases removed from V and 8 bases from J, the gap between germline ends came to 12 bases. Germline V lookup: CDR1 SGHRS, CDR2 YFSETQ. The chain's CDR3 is CASASDSGYTF. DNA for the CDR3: TGCGCCAGCGCTTCGGACTCCGGCTACACCTTC.

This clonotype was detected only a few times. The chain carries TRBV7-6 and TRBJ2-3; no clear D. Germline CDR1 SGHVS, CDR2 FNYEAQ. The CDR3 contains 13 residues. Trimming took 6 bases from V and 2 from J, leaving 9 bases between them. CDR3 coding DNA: TGTGCCAGCAGGCGGCTTGCCACAGATACGCAGTATTTT. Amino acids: CASRRLATDTQYF.

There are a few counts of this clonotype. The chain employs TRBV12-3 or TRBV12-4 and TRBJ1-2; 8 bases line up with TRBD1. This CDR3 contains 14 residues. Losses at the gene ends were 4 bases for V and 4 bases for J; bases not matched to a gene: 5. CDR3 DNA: TGTGCCAGCAGTTACCGCGACAGGGGCTATGGCTACACCTTC. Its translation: CASSYRDRGYGYTF.